This entry lists 14 T cell receptor beta chains sequenced from one sample in a study of blood T cell repertoires in COVID-19. Measured with immunoSEQ multiplex PCR; TCRdb has only the in-frame clones, and not every one. Of around 32,000 clones listed, roughly 85% were seen once; the top ten hold 5.5% to 6.5%. Sequencing used peripheral blood. The receptors were gathered from an elderly woman with active or convalescent COVID-19.

The chain uses TRBV18 and TRBJ1-1; 9 bases agree with TRBD1. CDR3 length equals 15 residues. Germline-derived CDR1 and CDR2 are KGHSH and LQKENI. J was trimmed by 5 bases and V by 3 bases; bases with no gene match: 7. CDR3 sequence: CASSPRTGALTEAFF. The CDR3 coding sequence is TGTGCCAGCTCACCCCGGACAGGGGCGTTAACTGAAGCTTTCTTT.

The J gene is TRBJ2-1, the V gene TRBV5-6; no definite D call. The CDR3 is 15 residues long. Trimming took 0 bases from V and 0 from J, leaving 7 bases between them. Germline CDR1 reads SGHDT; CDR2 reads YYEEEE. CDR3 DNA: TGTGCCAGCAGCTTGGCTGCTAGCTCCTACAATGAGCAGTTCTTC. Translation gives CASSLAASSYNEQFF.

The genes are TRBV7-2 and TRBJ2-7; 11 bases align to TRBD1. The CDR3 sequence is 16 residues long. The germline V gene encodes CDR1 SGHTA and CDR2 FQGNSA. Trimming cost V 5 bases and J 5 bases; bases outside gene matches: 11. The CDR3 sequence: CASSVGTGGRVDEQYF. DNA for the CDR3: TGTGCCAGCAGCGTCGGGACAGGGGGGCGCGTCGACGAGCAGTACTTC.

This clone was counted a few times. The gene calls are TRBV19 and TRBJ1-5; TRBD1 agrees at 9 bases. CDR3 length: 16 amino acids. The germline V gene encodes CDR1 LNHDA and CDR2 SQIVND (reference sequence). V lost 5 bases, J lost 2 bases, and 7 bases stayed unmatched. The CDR3, as DNA: TGTGCCAGTAGTCCGAAACAGGGGGCCGGCAATCAGCCCCAGCATTTT. Translation gives CASSPKQGAGNQPQHF.

The chain links TRBV18 to TRBJ2-5, with TRBD1 matching 9 bases. In germline, CDR1 is KGHSH, CDR2 LQKENI. The CDR3 has 15 amino acids. With 5 bases clipped from V and 4 bases from J, the junction kept 8 bases outside the gene matches. CDR3 coding DNA: TGTGCCAGCTCAACTAAACAGGGGGCCGCAGAGACCCAGTACTTC. It is translated as CASSTKQGAAETQYF.

The V gene is TRBV7-2, the J gene TRBJ2-1; 8 nucleotides match TRBD2. CDR3 length: 17 residues. V lost 5 bases, J lost 0 bases, and 9 bases stayed unmatched. CDR1 and CDR2 (germline): SGHTA, FQGNSA. CDR3 DNA sequence: TGTGCCAGCAGCACCCGACTAGCGACAAGCTCCTACAATGAGCAGTTCTTC. Amino acid sequence: CASSTRLATSSYNEQFF. Full variable domain (missing parts from reference TRBV7-2 and TRBJ2-1): GAGVSQSPSNKVTEKGKDVELRCDPISGHTALYWYRQSLGQGLEFLIYFQGNSAPDKSGLPSDRFSAERTGGSVSTLTIQRTQQEDSAVYLCASSTRLATSSYNEQFFGPGTRLTVL.

The CDR3 spells CASSWSDRLYNEQFF. The CDR3 nucleotides read TGTGCCAGCAGTTGGAGCGACCGCCTTTACAATGAGCAGTTCTTC. The V and J genes are TRBV6-5 and TRBJ2-1; D call uncertain. CDR1 MNHEY and CDR2 SVGAGI come from the germline V gene. Trimming took off 4 bases at V and 4 bases at J, with 14 bases between the two ends. CDR3 length equals 15 residues.

The V and J genes are TRBV18 and TRBJ1-1, with TRBD1 matching 7 bases. The germline CDR1 and CDR2 sequences are KGHSH and LQKENI. V shed 6 bases, J shed 6 bases, and the junction held 4 bases outside the gene matches. This CDR3 is 12 amino acids long. CDR3 loop: CASSKTGPEAFF. The CDR3 coding sequence is TGTGCCAGCTCCAAGACAGGGCCTGAAGCTTTCTTT.

The V and J genes are TRBV7-2 and TRBJ2-1, with no clear D. Germline V lookup: CDR1 SGHTA, CDR2 FQGNSA. This CDR3 region has 13 residues. The V end lost 0 bases, the J end lost 6 bases, and 6 bases lay between the germline ends. CDR3 loop: CASSLAAANEQFF. CDR3 DNA sequence: TGTGCCAGCAGCTTAGCGGCGGCCAATGAGCAGTTCTTC.

The chain has TRBV27 and TRBJ1-2; 9 bases are shared with TRBD1. The CDR3 consists of 14 residues. Germline V gives CDR1 MNHEY, CDR2 SMNVEV (reference sequence). Losses at the gene ends were 3 bases for V and 8 bases for J; bases not matched to a gene: 7. CDR3 amino acids: CASSLGQGVRGYTF. CDR3 sequence (DNA): TGTGCCAGCAGTTTGGGACAGGGAGTGAGGGGCTACACCTTC.

Only a few counts were recorded for this clone. The chain carries TRBV5-4 and TRBJ1-1, with TRBD1 matching 8 bases. Per the germline V gene, CDR1 is SGHNT and CDR2 is YYREEE (reference sequence). The junction had 6 bases not matched to a gene; V was cut back by 4 bases and J by 1 base. CDR3 length: 15 amino acids. In nucleotides, the CDR3 is TGTGCCAGCAGCCCACCGGGACAGGCGAACACTGAAGCTTTCTTT. This gives the protein CASSPPGQANTEAFF.

The rearrangement links TRBV12-3 or TRBV12-4 to TRBJ1-1, with D maybe TRBD1 (6 bases). V was cut by 3 bases and J by 6 bases, with 8 bases left in between. The CDR3 sequence is 12 residues long. CDR3 bases: TGTGCCAGCAGTTTGAGGGGGTCTGAAGCTTTCTTT. Translated, it gives CASSLRGSEAFF.

The gene calls are TRBV14 and TRBJ2-2, with D tentatively TRBD2 (5 bases). This CDR3 has 15 amino acids. Per germline, CDR1 SGHDN and CDR2 FVKESK. The ends were cut back, 1 base at V and 5 bases at J, with 11 bases in the middle. For the CDR3, the DNA is TGTGCCAGCAGCCAAGCCGCCAGACTAACCGGGGAGCTGTTTTTT. It yields the protein CASSQAARLTGELFF.

The V call is TRBV12-2, the J call TRBJ1-6. TRBV12-2 is described as a pseudogene. The CDR3 is 16 amino acids. The CDR3 nucleotides read TGTGCAAGTCGCTTAGCGCGGCTGAGCCCTACTTCACCCCTCCACTTT. Translation: CASRLARLSPTSPLHF.